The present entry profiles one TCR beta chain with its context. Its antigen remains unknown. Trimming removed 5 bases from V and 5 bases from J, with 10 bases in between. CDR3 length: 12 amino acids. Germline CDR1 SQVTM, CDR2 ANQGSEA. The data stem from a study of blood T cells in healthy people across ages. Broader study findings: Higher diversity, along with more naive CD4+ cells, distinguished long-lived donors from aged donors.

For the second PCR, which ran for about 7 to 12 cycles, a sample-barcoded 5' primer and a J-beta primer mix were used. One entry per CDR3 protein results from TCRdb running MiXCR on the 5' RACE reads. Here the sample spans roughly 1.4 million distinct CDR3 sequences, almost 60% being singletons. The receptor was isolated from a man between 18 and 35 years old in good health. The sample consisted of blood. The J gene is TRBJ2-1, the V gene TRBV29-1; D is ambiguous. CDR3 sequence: CSVWLLDNEQFF. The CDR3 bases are TGCAGCGTTTGGCTATTAGACAATGAGCAGTTCTTC.